The 32 T cell receptor beta chains reported below all come from one sample, sequenced in a study of blood T cell repertoires in COVID-19. Sequenced by immunoSEQ multiplex PCR; TCRdb stores in-frame clones only, minus some. The sample has some 200,000 clones, roughly 83% seen once. Sample: PBMCs or T cells enriched from blood (not recorded which). All receptors derive from a woman aged 40 to 55 with acute COVID-19.

This chain uses TRBV6-1 with TRBJ2-1, with D possibly TRBD2 on 5 matching bases. Germline lookup yields CDR1 MNHNS and CDR2 SASEGT. This CDR3 has 13 amino acids. Between the trimmed V and J ends, which lost 3 bases and 3 bases, there was a span of 6 bases. This chain's CDR3 is CASSDGLYNEQFF. The CDR3 DNA sequence: TGTGCCAGCAGTGACGGACTCTACAATGAGCAGTTCTTC.

The chain recombines TRBV11-1 with TRBJ1-6; unclear D gene. The CDR3 runs 15 residues. V lost 5 bases, J lost 0 bases, and 8 bases lay in between. Germline CDR1 and CDR2: SGHAT and FQDESV (reference sequence). The CDR3 loop is CASSQRGSYNSPLHF. As DNA, the CDR3 is TGTGCCAGCAGCCAGCGGGGCTCCTATAATTCACCCCTCCACTTT.

The chain joins TRBV5-5 to TRBJ2-7, with TRBD1 identical over 10 bases. V shed 0 bases, J shed 3 bases, and the junction held 15 bases outside the gene matches. This CDR3 is 19 amino acids long. Germline V gene data show CDR1 as SGHKS and CDR2 as YYEKEE (reference sequence). DNA for the CDR3: TGTGCCAGCAGCTTGGCGCCGGGACAGGGGTCAGCCTGGTTCTACGAGCAGTACTTC. This sequence encodes CASSLAPGQGSAWFYEQYF.

The gene calls are TRBV29-1 and TRBJ2-7; 10 bases are shared with TRBD1. This CDR3 comprises 15 residues. From germline, CDR1 is SQVTM and CDR2 ANQGSEA. The ends lost 7 bases at V and 0 bases at J; junction bases unmatched: 9. This chain's CDR3 is CSALPGTGVSYEQYF. The DNA of the CDR3 is TGCAGCGCCCTACCCGGGACAGGGGTCTCCTACGAGCAGTACTTC.

This sequence joins TRBV6-4 and TRBJ2-7; 10 nucleotides align to TRBD2. V shed 3 bases and J 8 bases; nucleotides not matched to a gene: 4. The CDR3 contains 13 residues. Germline V gene lookup returns CDR1 MRHNA and CDR2 SNTAGT. The CDR3 DNA is TGTGCCAGCAGTGAACTAGCGGGGCGCCAGCAGTACTTC. This sequence encodes CASSELAGRQQYF.

CDR3 sequence reads: CASSTGLAGPNEQFF. The CDR3, as DNA: TGTGCCAGCAGCACGGGACTAGCGGGCCCCAATGAGCAGTTCTTC. The V and J genes are TRBV7-2 and TRBJ2-1, with 12 bases lining up with TRBD2. Germline-derived CDR1 and CDR2 are SGHTA and FQGNSA. The CDR3 consists of 15 residues. Trimming cost V 5 bases and J 6 bases; bases outside gene matches: 5.

This clone appeared once. The rearrangement uses TRBV4-1 and TRBJ1-4, with 7 bases fitting TRBD1. This CDR3 contains 15 residues. Unmatched junction bases numbered 4, after V lost 6 bases and J lost 0 bases. Germline CDR1 reads MGHRA; CDR2 reads YSYEKL. The CDR3 DNA reads as TGCGCCAGCAGTCGAACAGGGGCAACTAATGAAAAACTGTTTTTT. This sequence encodes CASSRTGATNEKLFF.

V usage is TRBV4-3 and J usage is TRBJ1-2; TRBD1 matches 7 bases. Trimming at V came to 5 bases and at J to 7 bases, leaving 7 bases not matched to a gene. The CDR3 spans 13 residues. The V gene's germline CDR1 is LGHNA and CDR2 YSLEER. The CDR3 DNA reads TGCGCCAGCAGCTTGGGGACAGCGGGTGGCTACACCTTC. Translated: CASSLGTAGGYTF.

This clone was detected only once. The V call is TRBV2, the J call TRBJ1-2; no firm D call. V was shortened by 3 bases and J by 7 bases, with 18 bases between the two germline ends. The germline gives CDR1 SNHLY, CDR2 FYNNEI. There are 15 residues in the CDR3. Here the CDR3 reads CASSDAGRLPLGYTF. CDR3 in DNA: TGTGCCAGCAGTGACGCGGGCCGCCTACCCCTTGGCTACACCTTC.

The gene calls are TRBV5-1 and TRBJ2-3, with 8 positions matching TRBD1. This CDR3 is built from 14 residues. From germline, CDR1 is SGHRS and CDR2 YFSETQ. V trimming: 3 bases; J trimming: 4 bases; junction bases outside the gene matches: 4. CDR3 DNA: TGCGCCAGCAGCTACCCGGACAGGGCAGATACGCAGTATTTT. It yields the protein CASSYPDRADTQYF.

V is TRBV6-2 or TRBV6-3 and J is TRBJ2-7, with unresolved D. Germline CDR1 is MNHEY and CDR2 is SVGEGT. Trimming pared 3 bases from V and 4 bases from J, leaving 19 bases between. CDR3 size: 16 residues. CDR3 in amino acids: CASSYTVSSRGYEQYF. Here the CDR3 DNA reads TGTGCCAGCAGTTATACCGTCAGTAGTCGAGGATACGAGCAGTACTTC.

This chain uses TRBV10-3 with TRBJ1-5; D is possibly TRBD1 (5 bases). V was trimmed by 2 bases and J by 6 bases, leaving 14 bases between them. CDR1 ENHRY and CDR2 SYGVKD come from the germline V gene. The CDR3 spans 15 residues. CDR3 DNA: TGTGCCATCAGTGAGGCGGGGGGTCGGGGTCAGCCCCAGCATTTT. Translation gives CAISEAGGRGQPQHF.

The chain is built from TRBV10-3 and TRBJ1-2; 9 bases align to TRBD1. The CDR3 runs 17 residues. V was clipped by 4 bases and J by 5 bases; unmatched bases: 14. Germline CDR1 ENHRY, CDR2 SYGVKD. CDR3 amino acids: CAISVHVQGAQSYGYTF. CDR3 nucleotide sequence: TGTGCCATCAGTGTCCACGTACAGGGGGCCCAATCATATGGCTACACCTTC.

The V and J genes are TRBV5-1 and TRBJ2-5; 8 bases map to TRBD2. V lost 6 bases to trimming and J lost 1 base; unmatched junction nucleotides: 5. CDR1 is SGHRS and CDR2 is YFSETQ in the germline V gene. This CDR3 has 14 residues. CDR3: CASNKAGGQETQYF. CDR3 coding DNA: TGCGCCAGCAATAAGGCGGGAGGCCAAGAGACCCAGTACTTC.

This clone has more than one count but fewer than ten. The rearrangement uses TRBV4-1 and TRBJ1-2, with D maybe TRBD1 (5 bases). The germline V gene encodes CDR1 MGHRA and CDR2 YSYEKL. Deletions cut 1 base from V and 1 base from J, with 19 bases between. The length of the CDR3 is 18 residues. The CDR3 bases are TGCGCCAGCAGCCAAGGGGCCGCAGGGCTGAGGAGTAACTATGGCTACACCTTC. Translated, it gives CASSQGAAGLRSNYGYTF.

This clone has only a few counts. The V and J genes are TRBV28 and TRBJ1-5, with 11 positions matching TRBD1. The germline V gene encodes CDR1 MDHEN and CDR2 SYDVKM. The CDR3 has 15 residues. V was pared by 6 bases and J by 6 bases, with 7 bases of the junction left unmatched. The DNA for the CDR3 is TGTGCCAGCAGCCGGAGGACAGGGGGCCCTCAGCCCCAGCATTTT. The encoded protein is CASSRRTGGPQPQHF.

The V and J genes are TRBV7-2 and TRBJ1-6; 8 bases agree with TRBD1. With 7 bases clipped from V and 0 bases from J, the junction kept 8 bases outside the gene matches. CDR1 SGHTA and CDR2 FQGNSA come from the germline V gene. The CDR3 has 17 residues. The CDR3 sequence: CASTLTGGGSYNSPLHF. In DNA form, the CDR3 reads TGTGCCAGCACACTAACAGGGGGGGGCTCCTATAATTCACCCCTCCACTTT. Based on the CDR3 plus reference TRBV7-2 and TRBJ1-6, the full variable domain is GAGVSQSPSNKVTEKGKDVELRCDPISGHTALYWYRQSLGQGLEFLIYFQGNSAPDKSGLPSDRFSAERTGGSVSTLTIQRTQQEDSAVYLCASTLTGGGSYNSPLHFGNGTRLTVT.

The CDR3 is CASSLGWGTGGIGANVLTF. The CDR3, as DNA: TGTGCCAGCAGCTTAGGATGGGGGACAGGGGGCATTGGGGCCAACGTCCTGACTTTC. The gene calls are TRBV7-9 and TRBJ2-6; 12 positions match TRBD1. The CDR3 covers 19 residues. CDR1 is SEHNR and CDR2 is FQNEAQ in the germline V gene (reference sequence). The V and J ends lost 1 base and 3 bases, in that order; junction bases with no gene match: 7.

V gene TRBV6-1 combines with J gene TRBJ1-6; D uncertain. V dropped 0 bases and J dropped 8 bases, with 5 bases sitting between them. The CDR3 extends over 13 amino acids. CDR1 and CDR2 (germline): MNHNS, SASEGT. CDR3 DNA sequence: TGTGCCAGCAGTGAAGCCGCGGATTCACCCCTCCACTTT. It is translated as CASSEAADSPLHF.

The J gene is TRBJ2-1, the V gene TRBV5-6; 9 bases match TRBD2. J was trimmed by 9 bases and V by 2 bases; bases with no gene match: 6. CDR1 and CDR2 (germline): SGHDT, YYEEEE. The CDR3 loop spans 14 amino acids. CDR3 sequence reads: CASSFGGGAAEQFF. CDR3 nucleotide sequence: TGTGCCAGCAGCTTCGGCGGGGGGGCCGCTGAGCAGTTCTTC.

V usage is TRBV19 and J usage is TRBJ2-7, with D maybe TRBD1 (5 bases). V was shortened by 4 bases and J by 0 bases, with 7 bases between the two germline ends. Looked up from germline, CDR1 is LNHDA and CDR2 is SQIVND (reference sequence). This CDR3 is 13 amino acids long. CDR3 sequence reads: CASSTDSSYEQYF. The DNA of the CDR3 is TGTGCCAGTAGTACCGACAGCTCCTACGAGCAGTACTTC.

This clone was seen a few times. This chain links TRBV7-3 with TRBJ1-2, with D perhaps matching TRBD1 (6 bases). CDR3 length: 12 amino acids. Germline CDR1 SGHTA, CDR2 FQGTGA. Trimming stripped 3 bases from V and 5 bases from J, with 7 bases between. CDR3 sequence (DNA): TGTGCCAGCAGCTTGACAGGATATGGCTACACCTTC. This codes for CASSLTGYGYTF.

The sample holds one count of this clone. DNA for the CDR3: TGTGCCAGCAGTGAAGAGGGGCACAGGGGGAGGGAAGCGGCTTTCTTT. Encoded protein: CASSEEGHRGREAAFF. The chain joins TRBV25-1 to TRBJ1-1, with 8 bases identical to TRBD1. CDR3 size: 16 residues. The germline V gene has CDR1 MGHDK and CDR2 SYGVNS. After removal of 2 bases from V and 11 bases from J, the junction contained 16 bases not matched to a gene.

This chain joins TRBV19 and TRBJ2-3; 8 nucleotides agree with TRBD1. The CDR3 is made up of 16 amino acids. V lost 4 bases and J lost 2; bases outside the gene matches: 8. Germline V gene data show CDR1 as LNHDA and CDR2 as SQIVND (reference sequence). The DNA for the CDR3 is TGTGCCAGTAGTACGGGGACAGGTAGGGCCACAGATACGCAGTATTTT. Residues: CASSTGTGRATDTQYF. Together with reference TRBV19 and TRBJ2-3, the CDR3 gives the full variable domain: DGGITQSPKYLFRKEGQNVTLSCEQNLNHDAMYWYRQDPGQGLRLIYYSQIVNDFQKGDIAEGYSVSREKKESFPLTVTSAQKNPTAFYLCASSTGTGRATDTQYFGPGTRLTVL.

The rearrangement joins TRBV28 to TRBJ1-1; maybe TRBD1 (6 bases). The CDR3 is 15 residues long. The germline V and J ends were trimmed by 6 bases and 5 bases, with 19 bases remaining between them. Germline CDR1 and CDR2: MDHEN and SYDVKM. CDR3 region: CASSLYRDSGTEAFF. CDR3 coding DNA: TGTGCCAGCAGCCTTTACAGGGATTCGGGGACTGAAGCTTTCTTT.

The CDR3 DNA sequence: TGTGCCTGGAGTACGCAGTCGCTTCGCACAGATACGCAGTATTTT. It specifies CAWSTQSLRTDTQYF. The genes are TRBV30 and TRBJ2-3; D call uncertain. The CDR3 sequence is 15 residues long. Trimming cost V 2 bases and J 1 base, with 13 bases left between them. Looked up from germline, CDR1 is GTSNPN and CDR2 is SVGIG (reference sequence).

The V gene is TRBV21-1, the J gene TRBJ1-6; no DNA check was done on the table's D call, TRBD1. TRBV21-1 constitutes a pseudogene. This CDR3 is 16 amino acids long. CDR3 amino acids: CASALKGATDNSPLHF. DNA for the CDR3: TGTGCCAGCGCCTTAAAGGGGGCGACAGATAATTCACCCCTCCACTTT.

The CDR3: CASSQVGSNSPLHF. The CDR3 nucleotides are TGCGCCAGCAGCCAAGTCGGGTCGAATTCACCCCTCCACTTT. This chain connects TRBV4-3 to TRBJ1-6; D unclear. V lost 1 base and J lost 7, with 8 bases in between. Germline V CDR1 and CDR2: LGHNA, YSLEER. This CDR3 region has 14 residues.

This chain uses TRBV3-1 (or the pseudogene TRBV3-2) with TRBJ2-1; a weak D match, TRBD2 (5 bases). This CDR3 comprises 12 residues. Germline V lookup: CDR1 LGHDT, CDR2 YNNKEL (reference sequence). The germline V and J ends were trimmed by 7 bases and 9 bases, with 13 bases remaining between them. CDR3 nucleotide sequence: TGTGCCAGCACCACGATAGGAGGTGAGCAGTTCTTC. The encoded protein is CASTTIGGEQFF.

The V and J genes are TRBV30 and TRBJ2-7; D gene ambiguous. Germline V gene data show CDR1 as GTSNPN and CDR2 as SVGIG (reference sequence). This CDR3 spans 12 amino acids. V was cut by 5 bases and J by 4 bases, with 12 bases left in between. CDR3 in DNA: TGTGCCTGGGAACCCACAGAATACGAGCAGTACTTC. Translated, it gives CAWEPTEYEQYF.

This clone was counted a few times. The chain is built from TRBV21-1 and TRBJ2-7; TRBD2, the table's D call, lacks a check against the DNA. TRBV21-1 is annotated as a pseudogene. The CDR3 has 17 amino acids. The CDR3 region has the DNA TGTGCCAGCAGCAAAGACGGACTAGCGGGAGACCATTACGAGCAGTACTTC. Residues: CASSKDGLAGDHYEQYF.

The V and J genes are TRBV28 and TRBJ2-1; 8 bases map to TRBD1. CDR1 and CDR2 (germline): MDHEN, SYDVKM. The V segment lost 3 bases and the J segment 9 bases; nucleotides outside the gene matches: 4. The CDR3 is made up of 13 amino acids. Here the CDR3 DNA reads TGTGCCAGCAGTTTCAGGGGGCGTATTGAGCAGTTCTTC. Its protein is CASSFRGRIEQFF.